This T cell receptor beta chain is drawn from a study of blood T cells in healthy people across ages. It was with a sample-barcoded 5' primer and a J-beta primer mix that a second PCR of roughly 6 to 11 cycles was run. Each cDNA molecule received a tag from a template-switch adaptor that had 12 random nucleotides. TCRdb used MiXCR to reprocess the 5' RACE reads, holding one entry per CDR3 protein. The table lists roughly 1 million distinct CDR3 sequences, about 23% of them singletons, with around 0.75% in the top ten. Donors were healthy Caucasian individuals from Russia aged about 6 to 95. CDR3 length: 14 residues. Between the trimmed V and J ends, which lost 4 bases and 5 bases, there was a span of 14 bases. Germline CDR1 reads DFQATT; CDR2 reads SNEGSKA (reference sequence). These sequences were also reported in another study, on T cells of mothers and their children. That study reports: Reverse transcription into cDNA received all extracted RNA, at about 1.4 ug per 15 ul. Each mother yielded more than 9 million TCR beta CDR3 reads. Each child yielded about 3 million reads.

The TCR originated in a girl aged 2 to 9 in good health. Sequencing was carried out using blood. The J gene is TRBJ1-4, the V gene TRBV20-1, with a possible D match to TRBD1 (5 bases). The CDR3 coding sequence is TGCAGTGCTAACTCGGCAGGGAGGAATGAAAAACTGTTTTTT. Translation: CSANSAGRNEKLFF.